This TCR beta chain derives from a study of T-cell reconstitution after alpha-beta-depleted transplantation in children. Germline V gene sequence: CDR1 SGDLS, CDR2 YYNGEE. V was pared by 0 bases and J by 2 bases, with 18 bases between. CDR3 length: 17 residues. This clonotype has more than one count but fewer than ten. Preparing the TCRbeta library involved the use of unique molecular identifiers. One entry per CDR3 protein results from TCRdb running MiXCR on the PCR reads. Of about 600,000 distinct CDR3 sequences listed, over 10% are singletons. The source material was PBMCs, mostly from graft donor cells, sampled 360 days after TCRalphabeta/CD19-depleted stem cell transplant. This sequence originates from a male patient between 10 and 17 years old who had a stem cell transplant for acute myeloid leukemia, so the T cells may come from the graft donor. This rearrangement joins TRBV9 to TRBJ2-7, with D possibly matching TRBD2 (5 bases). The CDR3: CASSVEWEPAAAYEQYF. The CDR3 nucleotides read TGTGCCAGCAGCGTAGAATGGGAGCCAGCGGCGGCCTACGAGCAGTACTTC.